These 16 T cell receptor beta chains share one sample of origin, sequenced in a study of cytotoxic CD8 clonotypes in ibrutinib-treated CLL. Data came from immunoSEQ multiplex PCR; TCRdb stores just in-frame clones and leaves some out. Counted here are around 60,000 clones, about 72% occurring once; the ten biggest clones make up around two fifths. The input for sequencing was PBMCs, taken after 12 months of ibrutinib treatment. These receptors originate from a human donor with chronic lymphocytic leukemia.

This chain links TRBV7-9 with TRBJ2-7, with 9 bases aligning to TRBD1. The CDR3 contains 14 residues. In germline, CDR1 is SEHNR, CDR2 FQNEAQ (reference sequence). The V gene end was trimmed by 3 bases and the J gene end by 2 bases; junction bases not matched to a gene: 2. The CDR3 nucleotides read TGTGCCAGCAGCTTTTGGGACAGGGCCTACGAGCAGTACTTC. Translating it yields CASSFWDRAYEQYF.

The chain uses TRBV15 and TRBJ1-5, with D uncertain. Germline CDR1 is LNHNV and CDR2 is YYDKDF (reference sequence). This CDR3 is built from 14 residues. The germline V and J ends were trimmed by 3 bases and 3 bases, with 9 bases remaining between them. CDR3 sequence (DNA): TGTGCCACCAGCAGCCAGTCGTTCAATCAGCCCCAGCATTTT. Its protein is CATSSQSFNQPQHF.

The rearrangement joins TRBV7-3 to TRBJ2-5; 9 bases fit TRBD1. Trimming removed 3 bases from V and 9 bases from J; junction bases left unmatched: 8. This CDR3 has 14 amino acids. Per the germline V gene, CDR1 is SGHTA and CDR2 is FQGTGA. CDR3 bases: TGTGCCAGCAGCTTCCGGGACAGGGTGAGGTCCCAGTACTTC. Its translation is CASSFRDRVRSQYF.

This rearrangement joins TRBV5-4 to TRBJ2-2, with D perhaps matching TRBD2 (5 bases). The CDR3 has 13 amino acids. Trimming pared 4 bases from V and 7 bases from J, leaving 11 bases between. The germline V gene encodes CDR1 SGHNT and CDR2 YYREEE (reference sequence). The CDR3 DNA reads as TGTGCCAGCAGCCCGCGTACTAGCGGGGAGCTGTTTTTT. Translating it yields CASSPRTSGELFF.

This clone appeared a few times. CDR3 sequence (DNA): TGTGCCAGCAGTGAAGGGCAGGGGGCCCCTACCCTGTTTTTT. This gives the protein CASSEGQGAPTLFF. J is TRBJ1-4 and V is TRBV2; 8 bases are shared with TRBD1. Germline V gene lookup returns CDR1 SNHLY and CDR2 FYNNEI. V was clipped by 1 base and J by 14 bases; unmatched bases: 9. The CDR3 runs 14 residues.

The V gene is TRBV4-1, the J gene TRBJ2-7; tentative D call: TRBD1 (5 bases). Germline CDR1 is MGHRA and CDR2 is YSYEKL. This CDR3 has 14 amino acids. V was trimmed by 0 bases and J by 3 bases, leaving 9 bases between them. The CDR3, as DNA: TGCGCCAGCAGCCAAGAGGGTACAGGCTACGAGCAGTACTTC. This encodes CASSQEGTGYEQYF.

The chain employs TRBV19 and TRBJ2-2, with D possibly being TRBD2 (6 bases). There are 15 residues in the CDR3. The V and J ends lost 4 bases and 6 bases respectively, with 15 bases between them. Germline values: CDR1 LNHDA, CDR2 SQIVND (reference sequence). In DNA form, the CDR3 reads TGTGCCAGTAGTACCCCGGGACTCCCCCCCGGGGAGCTGTTTTTT. It specifies CASSTPGLPPGELFF. The full variable domain, in which reference TRBV19 and TRBJ2-2 provide the parts outside the CDR3, is DGGITQSPKYLFRKEGQNVTLSCEQNLNHDAMYWYRQDPGQGLRLIYYSQIVNDFQKGDIAEGYSVSREKKESFPLTVTSAQKNPTAFYLCASSTPGLPPGELFFGEGSRLTVL.

The chain couples TRBV18 to TRBJ2-5; 7 bases map to TRBD2. Trimming cost V 2 bases and J 1 base; bases outside gene matches: 7. Germline V gene lookup returns CDR1 KGHSH and CDR2 LQKENI. This CDR3 has 16 amino acids. CDR3 coding DNA: TGTGCCAGCTCACCATACGGCGGGGGATTCCAAGAGACCCAGTACTTC. Amino acid sequence: CASSPYGGGFQETQYF.

The chain recombines TRBV5-1 with TRBJ2-7; D might be TRBD1 (6 bases). V dropped 1 base and J dropped 4 bases, with 15 bases sitting between them. This CDR3 has 15 residues. CDR1 and CDR2 (germline): SGHRS, YFSETQ. The CDR3: CASSLTGKGVYEQYF. The CDR3 DNA reads as TGCGCCAGCAGCTTGACAGGGAAGGGGGTATACGAGCAGTACTTC.

This clone was picked up a small number of times. The CDR3 DNA reads TGTGCCAGCATCGAACGGGCTAGCGGGAGTACAGATACGCAGTATTTT. This encodes CASIERASGSTDTQYF. The V call is TRBV2, the J call TRBJ2-3, with 10 bases lining up with TRBD2. V lost 7 bases, J lost 3 bases, and 10 bases stayed unmatched. The germline V gene encodes CDR1 SNHLY and CDR2 FYNNEI. The CDR3 covers 16 residues. Full variable domain (rest looked up from reference TRBV2 and TRBJ2-3): EPEVTQTPSHQVTQMGQEVILRCVPISNHLYFYWYRQILGQKVEFLVSFYNNEISEKSEIFDDQFSVERPDGSNFTLKIRSTKLEDSAMYFCASIERASGSTDTQYFGPGTRLTVL.

The chain couples TRBV7-9 to TRBJ2-5; maybe TRBD1 (6 bases). CDR3 length: 16 residues. Per the germline V gene, CDR1 is SEHNR and CDR2 is FQNEAQ (reference sequence). Trimming cost V 6 bases and J 4 bases, with 21 bases left between them. The CDR3 protein is CASSFKIQGKRETQYF. CDR3 nucleotide sequence: TGTGCCAGCAGTTTCAAAATTCAGGGGAAGCGAGAGACCCAGTACTTC.

The CDR3 spells CAWSGGREGEQYF. For the CDR3, the DNA is TGTGCCTGGAGTGGAGGGCGTGAGGGCGAGCAGTACTTC. The chain has TRBV30 and TRBJ2-7, with D possibly matching TRBD2 (5 bases). This CDR3 comprises 13 residues. V dropped 1 base and J dropped 6 bases, with 13 bases sitting between them. Germline V gives CDR1 GTSNPN, CDR2 SVGIG (reference sequence). Full variable domain (remainder filled in from reference TRBV30 and TRBJ2-7): SQTIHQWPATLVQPVGSPLSLECTVEGTSNPNLYWYRQAAGRGLQLLFYSVGIGQISSEVPQNLSASRPQDRQFILSSKKLLLSDSGFYLCAWSGGREGEQYFGPGTRLTVT.

The rearrangement joins TRBV10-3 to TRBJ2-5; possibly TRBD2 for D (7 bases). This CDR3 has 15 amino acids. Trimming took off 0 bases at V and 4 bases at J, with 12 bases between the two ends. Germline V gives CDR1 ENHRY, CDR2 SYGVKD. CDR3 sequence: CAISESQGGGETQYF. In DNA form, the CDR3 reads TGTGCCATCAGTGAGTCTCAAGGGGGGGGAGAGACCCAGTACTTC.

This chain joins TRBV28 and TRBJ2-1; possibly TRBD2 for D (6 bases). The CDR3 loop spans 13 amino acids. Trimming removed 5 bases at V and 12 bases at J, with 17 bases between. Looked up from germline, CDR1 is MDHEN and CDR2 is SYDVKM. CDR3 residues: CASSPRAGSAQFF. The CDR3 coding sequence is TGTGCCAGCAGTCCGCGCGCGGGATCGGCGCAGTTCTTC.

The V and J genes are TRBV30 and TRBJ2-1; D remains unclear. Germline assignment: CDR1 GTSNPN and CDR2 SVGIG (reference sequence). CDR3 length: 13 amino acids. V dropped 1 base and J dropped 10 bases, with 14 bases sitting between them. CDR3 in amino acids: CAWSGGLSQEQFF. The DNA for the CDR3 is TGTGCCTGGAGTGGAGGTTTGTCGCAGGAGCAGTTCTTC.

This chain links TRBV5-1 with TRBJ2-1; no clear D. Between the trimmed V and J ends, which lost 5 bases and 1 base, there was a span of 19 bases. CDR1 is SGHRS, CDR2 YFSETQ, per germline. The CDR3 runs 17 residues. The CDR3 sequence is CASSPDGWSWSYNEQFF. Written as DNA, the CDR3 is TGCGCCAGCAGTCCGGATGGCTGGAGTTGGTCCTACAATGAGCAGTTCTTC.